Below are 4 T cell receptor beta chains sequenced from a single sample in a study of OX40 agonist ivuxolimab in advanced cancers. Sequenced by immunoSEQ multiplex PCR; TCRdb stores in-frame clones only, minus some. The table has about 58,000 clones, about 87% seen once; the top ten hold approximately 3.4%. The sample was CD4+ or CD8+ T cells sorted from blood, taken in a trial of the OX40 agonist ivuxolimab. Receptor source: an adult with an advanced solid tumor such as melanoma, head and neck, liver or kidney cancer.

The V gene is TRBV2, the J gene TRBJ1-1; D gene ambiguous. This CDR3 region has 15 residues. Germline CDR1 is SNHLY and CDR2 is FYNNEI. Trimming took 5 bases from V and 2 from J, leaving 15 bases between them. CDR3 protein: CASSKREIFNTEAFF. In nucleotides, the CDR3 is TGTGCCAGCAGTAAAAGGGAGATTTTCAACACTGAAGCTTTCTTT.

This sequence joins TRBV28 and TRBJ2-1, with 10 bases matching TRBD1. CDR1 and CDR2 from the germline V gene are MDHEN and SYDVKM. V was clipped by 6 bases and J by 12 bases; unmatched bases: 14. There are 15 residues in the CDR3. CDR3 in amino acids: CASSLRDRGNVGQFF. The CDR3 bases are TGTGCCAGCAGCCTCCGGGACAGGGGTAATGTAGGGCAGTTCTTC.

The J gene is TRBJ2-3, the V gene TRBV29-1; 10 nucleotides agree with TRBD2. Germline lookup yields CDR1 SQVTM and CDR2 ANQGSEA. Trimming at V came to 1 base and at J to 8 bases, leaving 3 bases not matched to a gene. The CDR3 has 13 residues. DNA for the CDR3: TGCAGCGTTGAAGGACTAGCGGGTTCTACGCAGTATTTT. As protein: CSVEGLAGSTQYF.

The chain employs TRBV11-2 and TRBJ1-3, with D uncertain. Trimming removed 0 bases from V and 3 bases from J, with 12 bases in between. CDR1 is SGHAT, CDR2 FQNNGV, per germline. CDR3 length equals 16 residues. CDR3 nucleotides: TGTGCCAGCAGCTTAGAGGCGACGGAAAATGGAAACACCATATATTTT. Translating it yields CASSLEATENGNTIYF.